The 29 T cell receptor beta chains reported below all come from one sample, sequenced in a study of CD8+ T cells in alopecia areata. Treatment defined: oral pan-JAK inhibitor, 5-10 mg twice daily. Investigators isolated RNA and reverse transcribed it into cDNA to act as the sequencing template. Measured with immunoSEQ multiplex PCR; TCRdb has only the in-frame clones, and not every one. The sample carries some 170,000 clones, approximately 53% recorded once. The sample in question was CD8+ T cells sorted from blood, obtained at week 24, from a patient treated with tofacitinib. The receptors derive from a human donor with alopecia areata.

This clone turned up a few times. The V and J genes are TRBV11-2 and TRBJ1-2; no clear D. V lost 5 bases, J lost 3 bases, and 16 bases lay in between. The CDR3 spans 15 residues. Germline lookup yields CDR1 SGHAT and CDR2 FQNNGV. CDR3: CASSPPLNGYYGYTF. The CDR3, as DNA: TGTGCCAGCAGCCCCCCGCTCAACGGATACTATGGCTACACCTTC.

This clone was detected only a few times. The chain has TRBV25-1 and TRBJ2-2; D call uncertain. The CDR3 consists of 14 residues. Trimming took off 1 base at V and 1 base at J, with 4 bases between the two ends. Germline CDR1 reads MGHDK; CDR2 reads SYGVNS. In nucleotides, the CDR3 is TGTGCCAGCAGTGAATCGGAGAACACCGGGGAGCTGTTTTTT. Translating gives CASSESENTGELFF.

The gene calls are TRBV2 and TRBJ1-1; D is ambiguous. CDR1 and CDR2 (germline): SNHLY, FYNNEI. This CDR3 is built from 14 residues. Trimming took 1 base from V and 0 from J, leaving 6 bases between them. The CDR3 is CASSEEHLNTEAFF. DNA of the CDR3: TGTGCCAGCAGTGAAGAGCACCTGAACACTGAAGCTTTCTTT.

This sequence joins TRBV7-9 and TRBJ1-6; D uncertain. CDR3 length: 15 residues. The germline V gene has CDR1 SEHNR and CDR2 FQNEAQ (reference sequence). With 1 base removed from V and 7 bases from J, the gap between germline ends came to 11 bases. The CDR3 is CASSLESSGNSPLHF. The CDR3 DNA sequence: TGTGCCAGCAGCTTAGAATCTTCGGGGAATTCACCCCTCCACTTT.

The genes are TRBV9 and TRBJ2-3; unclear D gene. The CDR3 sequence is 13 residues long. Trimming took off 3 bases at V and 0 bases at J, with 5 bases between the two ends. CDR1 is SGDLS, CDR2 YYNGEE, per germline. CDR3 nucleotides: TGTGCCAGCAGCGGACAAAGCACAGATACGCAGTATTTT. As protein: CASSGQSTDTQYF.

In its sample, this clone was seen a few times. This chain uses TRBV29-1 with TRBJ2-2, with TRBD1 matching over 10 bases. The CDR3 consists of 14 residues. Looked up from germline, CDR1 is SQVTM and CDR2 is ANQGSEA. V lost 5 bases, J lost 5 bases, and 5 bases stayed unmatched. CDR3 nucleotide sequence: TGCAGCGTTACCGGGACAGGGGCTACCGGGGAGCTGTTTTTT. This sequence encodes CSVTGTGATGELFF.

As concerns this clone: At one boundary the junction diverges from the germline segment, which might be a read error. The V gene is TRBV14, the J gene TRBJ2-4, with 9 bases fitting TRBD2. The CDR3 totals 18 residues. The germline V gene encodes CDR1 SGHDN and CDR2 FVKESK. This chain's CDR3 is CASSQAVRYRATSGFALF. The DNA for the CDR3 is TGTGCCAGCAGCCAAGCCGTCAGATATAGGGCGACTAGCGGTTTTGCTTTATTC.

V usage is TRBV9 and J usage is TRBJ2-1; D is perhaps TRBD2 (5 bases). Trimming stripped 3 bases from V and 10 bases from J, with 11 bases between. This CDR3 comprises 12 residues. CDR1 is SGDLS and CDR2 is YYNGEE in the germline V gene. The CDR3 DNA is TGTGCCAGCAGCGGTCTCGGGGTAGAGCAGTTCTTC. This codes for CASSGLGVEQFF.

This chain connects TRBV27 to TRBJ2-7, with 8 bases lining up with TRBD2. Per germline, CDR1 MNHEY and CDR2 SMNVEV (reference sequence). V lost 4 bases to trimming and J lost 2 bases; unmatched junction nucleotides: 7. This CDR3 is 15 amino acids long. CDR3 region: CASSSRLALPYEQYF. DNA for the CDR3: TGTGCCAGCAGTTCCCGACTAGCGCTGCCCTACGAGCAGTACTTC.

V gene TRBV7-9 combines with J gene TRBJ2-5, with a possible D match to TRBD1 (5 bases). Germline-derived CDR1 and CDR2 are SEHNR and FQNEAQ (reference sequence). The length of the CDR3 is 14 residues. The germline V and J ends were trimmed by 5 bases and 8 bases, with 18 bases remaining between them. The CDR3 protein is CASSHPDSPRTQYF. The DNA for the CDR3 is TGTGCCAGCAGCCATCCCGACAGCCCGAGAACCCAGTACTTC. Combining the CDR3 with reference TRBV7-9 and TRBJ2-5 gives the whole variable domain DTGVSQNPRHKITKRGQNVTFRCDPISEHNRLYWYRQTLGQGPEFLTYFQNEAQLEKSRLLSDRFSAERPKGSFSTLEIQRTEQGDSAMYLCASSHPDSPRTQYFGPGTRLLVL.

J is TRBJ1-1 and V is TRBV15; D may be TRBD1 (6 bases). Germline CDR1 and CDR2: LNHNV and YYDKDF (reference sequence). Trimming stripped 1 base from V and 3 bases from J, with 12 bases between. CDR3 length: 15 residues. CDR3 sequence: CATSRVIGGDTEAFF. CDR3 DNA: TGTGCCACCAGCAGAGTGATAGGGGGGGACACTGAAGCTTTCTTT.

This clone was seen a handful of times. The chain carries TRBV5-6 and TRBJ2-2, with D possibly being TRBD1 (6 bases). V was shortened by 0 bases and J by 5 bases, with 14 bases between the two germline ends. There are 16 residues in the CDR3. Germline lookup yields CDR1 SGHDT and CDR2 YYEEEE. For the CDR3, the DNA is TGTGCCAGCAGCTTGGCCGATCAGGGGTGGACCGGGGAGCTGTTTTTT. The encoded protein is CASSLADQGWTGELFF.

The chain carries TRBV5-1 and TRBJ1-4; D not resolved. CDR1 is SGHRS, CDR2 YFSETQ, per germline. Trimming took off 1 base at V and 0 bases at J, with 16 bases between the two ends. This CDR3 contains 18 residues. The CDR3 DNA reads as TGCGCCAGCAGCTTGACACTGCCTCACCCTGCAACTAATGAAAAACTGTTTTTT. This gives the protein CASSLTLPHPATNEKLFF. The full variable domain, completed using reference TRBV5-1 and TRBJ1-4, is KAGVTQTPRYLIKTRGQQVTLSCSPISGHRSVSWYQQTPGQGLQFLFEYFSETQRNKGNFPGRFSGRQFSNSRSEMNVSTLELGDSALYLCASSLTLPHPATNEKLFFGSGTQLSVL.

The genes are TRBV7-8 and TRBJ2-1, with D hard to call. Trimming removed 4 bases at V and 10 bases at J, with 11 bases between. This CDR3 spans 12 amino acids. The germline V gene has CDR1 SGHVS and CDR2 FQNEAQ. CDR3 nucleotides: TGTGCCAGCAGCTCCAGTACTCGCGAGCAGTTCTTC. It specifies CASSSSTREQFF. The full variable domain, completed using reference TRBV7-8 and TRBJ2-1, is GAGVSQSPRYKVAKRGQDVALRCDPISGHVSLFWYQQALGQGPEFLTYFQNEAQLDKSGLPSDRFFAERPEGSVSTLKIQRTQQEDSAVYLCASSSSTREQFFGPGTRLTVL.

This clone was seen just once. The chain links TRBV11-3 to TRBJ2-5; no reliable D call. V was clipped by 0 bases and J by 5 bases, with 13 bases between them. Germline-derived CDR1 and CDR2 are SGHNT and YENEEA. CDR3 size: 15 residues. Here the CDR3 DNA reads TGTGCCAGCAGCTTAGAGCTGGGCTTGAGGGAGACCCAGTACTTC. The encoded protein is CASSLELGLRETQYF.

This clone was recorded a few times. V usage is TRBV5-1 and J usage is TRBJ2-5; 7 nucleotides line up with TRBD1. Germline V gene sequence: CDR1 SGHRS, CDR2 YFSETQ. The ends lost 4 bases at V and 2 bases at J; junction bases unmatched: 8. The CDR3 covers 15 residues. CDR3 coding DNA: TGCGCCAGCAGCCCGGACAGGAGCAATCAAGAGACCCAGTACTTC. This sequence encodes CASSPDRSNQETQYF.

The J gene is TRBJ1-6, the V gene TRBV4-3, with D maybe TRBD1 (5 bases). Trimming took 0 bases from V and 10 from J, leaving 10 bases between them. Germline V lookup: CDR1 LGHNA, CDR2 YSLEER. The CDR3 extends over 14 amino acids. The CDR3 protein is CASSQDQGGSPLHF. CDR3 DNA sequence: TGCGCCAGCAGCCAAGATCAGGGAGGCTCACCCCTCCACTTT.

The chain recombines TRBV19 with TRBJ1-5; 7 bases fit TRBD1. This CDR3 contains 15 residues. After removal of 7 bases from V and 2 bases from J, the junction contained 8 bases not matched to a gene. Germline V gene lookup returns CDR1 LNHDA and CDR2 SQIVND (reference sequence). CDR3 residues: CASKSPGQGNQPQHF. The CDR3 DNA sequence: TGTGCCAGTAAATCCCCCGGACAGGGCAATCAGCCCCAGCATTTT.

The table lists this clone with a few counts. The chain uses TRBV4-3 and TRBJ2-7; 7 nucleotides line up with TRBD2. V trimming: 0 bases; J trimming: 2 bases; junction bases outside the gene matches: 4. CDR3 length equals 15 residues. Germline lookup yields CDR1 LGHNA and CDR2 YSLEER. CDR3 in amino acids: CASSQDRSGAYEQYF. The CDR3 nucleotides read TGCGCCAGCAGCCAAGATAGAAGCGGGGCCTACGAGCAGTACTTC.

V gene TRBV11-2 combines with J gene TRBJ2-3, with D perhaps TRBD2 (6 bases). The V end was cut by 5 bases, the J end by 1 base, with 13 bases between. CDR3 length: 15 amino acids. Germline V lookup: CDR1 SGHAT, CDR2 FQNNGV. CDR3 sequence: CASSTSPDRTDTQYF. The CDR3 bases are TGTGCCAGCAGCACTAGCCCCGACCGCACAGATACGCAGTATTTT.

This clone was recorded a few times. The chain employs TRBV7-9 and TRBJ2-7; tentative D call: TRBD1 (6 bases). The germline V gene has CDR1 SEHNR and CDR2 FQNEAQ (reference sequence). V was clipped by 5 bases and J by 3 bases, with 14 bases between them. The CDR3 spans 14 residues. The CDR3 spells CASSEDSINYEQYF. CDR3 nucleotides: TGTGCCAGCAGCGAGGACAGTATAAACTACGAGCAGTACTTC.

The rearrangement joins TRBV10-1 to TRBJ2-5; 8 bases line up with TRBD1. The germline V gene encodes CDR1 WNHNN and CDR2 SYGVQD (reference sequence). The CDR3 is 15 residues long. Trimming removed 3 bases from V and 7 bases from J; junction bases left unmatched: 10. The DNA for the CDR3 is TGCGCCAGCAGTGACCAGACAGGGGCCGGGGGGACCCAGTACTTC. Translation gives CASSDQTGAGGTQYF.

This clone has just one count. This chain links TRBV5-1 with TRBJ2-6; perhaps D is TRBD1 or TRBD2 (5 bases each). Germline V gene data show CDR1 as SGHRS and CDR2 as YFSETQ. CDR3 length: 17 residues. V was cut by 4 bases and J by 0 bases, with 14 bases left in between. The CDR3 sequence is CASSGIQEASGANVLTF. The CDR3 DNA reads TGCGCCAGCAGCGGAATACAGGAGGCCTCTGGGGCCAACGTCCTGACTTTC. Complete variable domain (other parts from reference TRBV5-1 and TRBJ2-6): KAGVTQTPRYLIKTRGQQVTLSCSPISGHRSVSWYQQTPGQGLQFLFEYFSETQRNKGNFPGRFSGRQFSNSRSEMNVSTLELGDSALYLCASSGIQEASGANVLTFGAGSRLTVL.

Worth noting for this clone: Other DNA sequences in this specimen translate into the identical CDR3. This sequence joins TRBV27 and TRBJ1-5, with D perhaps TRBD1 (6 bases). Trimming left V 6 bases short and J 4 bases short, with 13 bases between. Germline CDR1 MNHEY, CDR2 SMNVEV (reference sequence). The CDR3 loop spans 14 amino acids. CDR3 in DNA: TGTGCCAGCAGCCCAGGACAGTCGAATCAGCCCCAGCATTTT. This sequence encodes CASSPGQSNQPQHF.

The chain has TRBV29-1 and TRBJ2-6; D ambiguous. The CDR3 has 17 amino acids. Trimming cost V 1 base and J 0 bases, with 13 bases left between them. Germline CDR1 reads SQVTM; CDR2 reads ANQGSEA. CDR3 DNA sequence: TGCAGCGTTGAAGTATGGCAACCCCGCTCTGGGGCCAACGTCCTGACTTTC. Its translation is CSVEVWQPRSGANVLTF.

The table lists this clone with a few counts. The CDR3 region has the DNA TGCGCCAGCAGCTTACGAGACTCAGGGATGGGAGACTACGAGCAGTACTTC. Encoded protein: CASSLRDSGMGDYEQYF. The chain carries TRBV5-1 and TRBJ2-7; either TRBD1 or TRBD2 may supply D (5 bases each). CDR3 size: 17 residues. Germline V gene data show CDR1 as SGHRS and CDR2 as YFSETQ. Trimming shortened V by 2 bases and J by 3 bases, and 21 bases separated the two germline ends. Supplemented by reference TRBV5-1 and TRBJ2-7, the full variable domain reads KAGVTQTPRYLIKTRGQQVTLSCSPISGHRSVSWYQQTPGQGLQFLFEYFSETQRNKGNFPGRFSGRQFSNSRSEMNVSTLELGDSALYLCASSLRDSGMGDYEQYFGPGTRLTVT.

This clone was found a few times. This chain joins TRBV4-3 and TRBJ1-2; 7 bases are a match to TRBD1. This CDR3 has 16 residues. Germline V gene data show CDR1 as LGHNA and CDR2 as YSLEER. J was trimmed by 8 bases and V by 0 bases; bases with no gene match: 12. CDR3 sequence (DNA): TGCGCCAGCAGCCAAGAGGAGGGGGCAAAGAGGAAGGGCTACACCTTC. Protein: CASSQEEGAKRKGYTF.

This clone was found a few times. The chain has TRBV5-1 and TRBJ1-1, with a weak D call TRBD1 (6 bases). The length of the CDR3 is 14 residues. Trimming cost V 0 bases and J 11 bases, with 17 bases left between them. Germline-derived CDR1 and CDR2 are SGHRS and YFSETQ. The CDR3 coding sequence is TGCGCCAGCAGCTTGGCCGATCGGACAGCAGTGGCTTTCTTT. As protein: CASSLADRTAVAFF. The full variable domain, rest sourced from reference TRBV5-1 and TRBJ1-1, is KAGVTQTPRYLIKTRGQQVTLSCSPISGHRSVSWYQQTPGQGLQFLFEYFSETQRNKGNFPGRFSGRQFSNSRSEMNVSTLELGDSALYLCASSLADRTAVAFFGQGTRLTVV.

The chain recombines TRBV25-1 with TRBJ2-1; 8 bases are a match to TRBD2. This CDR3 comprises 16 residues. V shed 5 bases, J shed 2 bases, and the junction held 8 bases outside the gene matches. The germline V gene encodes CDR1 MGHDK and CDR2 SYGVNS. CDR3 sequence (DNA): TGTGCCAGCAGTTACGGTGGAGCGGGGGCCTACAATGAGCAGTTCTTC. Protein sequence: CASSYGGAGAYNEQFF.